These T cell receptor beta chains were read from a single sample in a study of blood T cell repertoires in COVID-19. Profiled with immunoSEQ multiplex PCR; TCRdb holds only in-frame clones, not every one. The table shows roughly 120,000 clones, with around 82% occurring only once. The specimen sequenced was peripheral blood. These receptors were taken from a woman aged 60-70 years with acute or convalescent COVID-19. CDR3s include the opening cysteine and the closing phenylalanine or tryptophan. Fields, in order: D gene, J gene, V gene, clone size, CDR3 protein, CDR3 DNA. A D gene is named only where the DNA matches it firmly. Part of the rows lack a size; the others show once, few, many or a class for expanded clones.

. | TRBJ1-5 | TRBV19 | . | CASRPTGSNQPQHF | TGTGCCAGTAGACCTACAGGAAGCAATCAGCCCCAGCATTTT
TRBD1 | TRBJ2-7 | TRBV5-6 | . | CASSWQGAHEQYF | TGTGCCAGCAGCTGGCAGGGGGCCCACGAGCAGTACTTC
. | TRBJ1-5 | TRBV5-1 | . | CASSSDSNQPQHF | TGCGCCAGCAGCTCAGATAGCAATCAGCCCCAGCATTTT
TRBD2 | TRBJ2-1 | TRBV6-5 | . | CASSYIAGGPNEQFF | TGTGCCAGCAGTTATATAGCGGGGGGGCCCAATGAGCAGTTCTTC
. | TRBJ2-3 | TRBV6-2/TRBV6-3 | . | CASSGFTDTQYF | TGTGCCAGCAGTGGCTTCACAGATACGCAGTATTTT
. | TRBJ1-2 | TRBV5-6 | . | CASTRWSGGGGYTF | TGTGCCAGCACCCGATGGTCGGGGGGCGGAGGCTACACCTTC
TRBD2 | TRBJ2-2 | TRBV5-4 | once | CASSLAPSGGSGELFF | TGTGCCAGCAGCTTGGCGCCTAGCGGGGGCTCCGGGGAGCTGTTTTTT
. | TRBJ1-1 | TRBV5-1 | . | CASSRLGGPTEAFF | TGCGCCAGCAGCCGACTCGGGGGGCCAACTGAAGCTTTCTTT
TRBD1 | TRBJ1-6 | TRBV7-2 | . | CASSLGGRGLSPLHF | TGTGCCAGCAGCTTGGGGGGCAGGGGGCTATCACCCCTCCACTTT
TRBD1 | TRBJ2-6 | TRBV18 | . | CASSRQGVGANVLTF | TGTGCCAGCTCACGACAGGGGGTTGGGGCCAACGTCCTGACTTTC
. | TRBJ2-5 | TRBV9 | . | CASSPGGNSGETQYF | TGTGCCAGCAGCCCCGGGGGAAATTCTGGGGAGACCCAGTACTTC
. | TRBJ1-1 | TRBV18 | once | CASSRGPGQNTEAFF | TGTGCCAGCTCACGGGGGCCGGGTCAGAACACTGAAGCTTTCTTT
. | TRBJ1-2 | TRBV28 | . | CASSFQRAVYYGYTF | TGTGCCAGCAGTTTTCAGAGGGCAGTCTACTATGGCTACACCTTC
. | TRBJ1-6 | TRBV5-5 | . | CASSWTADYNSPLHF | TGTGCCAGCAGCTGGACAGCTGACTATAATTCACCCCTCCACTTT
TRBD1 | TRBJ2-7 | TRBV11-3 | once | CASSFETGEYEQYF | TGTGCCAGCAGCTTCGAGACAGGGGAGTACGAGCAGTACTTC
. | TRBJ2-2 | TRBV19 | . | CASTTSPDRLGLFF | TGTGCCAGTACTACTTCCCCTGACAGGTTGGGGCTGTTTTTT